Below, one T cell receptor (beta chain) is given with its context. This sample is part of a study of memory CD8 T cells in hepatitis C reinfection. Across the study: Samples late or after reinfection came 12 to 24 weeks post-detection.

Time point given: late/post reinfection, 12 to 24 weeks after detection. No in vitro expansion preceded TCR sequencing of the sorted cells. Donors were people who inject drugs in the Montreal HEPCO cohort. Sequenced by immunoSEQ multiplex PCR; TCRdb stores in-frame clones only, minus some. The table has about 46,000 clones, roughly 89% seen once. Germline loops: CDR1 SGHRS, CDR2 YFSETQ. The CDR3 has 15 residues. V was cut by 4 bases and J by 5 bases, with 19 bases left in between. This sequence was found in a man aged 18 to 30 with hepatitis C virus infection. The chain employs TRBV5-1 and TRBJ2-7; D may be TRBD1 (6 bases). Source material: naive CD8+ T cells sorted from blood. CDR3 sequence (DNA): TGCGCCAGCAGCGAAGGGACACGGGACACCGACGAGCAGTACTTC. Encoded protein: CASSEGTRDTDEQYF.